The present T cell receptor (beta chain) was sequenced within a study of blood T cell repertoires in COVID-19. About the study: Both acute and convalescent COVID-19 samples were obtained from the United States, Italy and Spain.

The CDR3 sequence is 13 residues long. Germline CDR1 reads ENHRY; CDR2 reads SYGVKD. Trimming stripped 4 bases from V and 5 bases from J, with 11 bases between. In the source study's methods: Reference gene primer amplification gave estimated nucleated cell counts. Profiled with immunoSEQ multiplex PCR; TCRdb holds only in-frame clones, not every one. Clone size and the V and J calls come from that table; the DNA yielded D and trimming. The repertoire holds 150,000 or so clones, 84% seen once, with more than 7.5% in the top ten. Sequencing was carried out using peripheral blood. This TCR was sampled from a middle-aged man who had recovered from COVID-19. The chain carries TRBV10-3 and TRBJ2-5, with D unresolved. CDR3 amino acids: CAISVRVGETQYF. CDR3 bases: TGTGCCATCAGTGTTCGGGTTGGGGAGACCCAGTACTTC.